The 18 T cell receptor beta chains below all came from one sample that was sequenced in a study of T cell repertoires in cytomegalovirus infection (dated by TCRdb to about 2019). The instrument was an Illumina HiSeq 1500. TCRdb itself trimmed the public reads at Q25 with fastp, ran MiXCR and retained productive beta chains. When rows share a CDR3 protein, they turn into one entry using the most common DNA and genes. Across this sample there are hundreds of thousands of distinct CDR3 sequences, with roughly 16% seen only once. The biggest ten clones account for more than 10% of the sample. Sequencing was performed on PBMCs. Receptors were obtained from a human donor in good health (CMV status not recorded). Some clones in this sample may be carry-over from other donors' samples.

The table lists this clonotype with many counts. The rearrangement links TRBV7-9 to TRBJ2-2, with D perhaps TRBD1 (6 bases). Germline CDR1 SEHNR, CDR2 FQNEAQ (reference sequence). V shed 2 bases and J shed 5 bases, with 15 bases lying between them. The CDR3 totals 16 residues. CDR3 sequence: CASSLISGQATGELFF. CDR3 DNA: TGTGCCAGCAGCTTAATTTCGGGACAAGCAACCGGGGAGCTGTTTTTT.

Only a few counts were recorded for this clonotype. The chain employs TRBV19 and TRBJ1-1, with unresolved D. This CDR3 region has 15 residues. Germline lookup yields CDR1 LNHDA and CDR2 SQIVND (reference sequence). V lost 6 bases to trimming and J lost 0 bases, with 14 bases between them. CDR3 in amino acids: CASRFLVMVNTEAFF. The CDR3, as DNA: TGTGCCAGTAGGTTCTTGGTGATGGTGAACACTGAAGCTTTCTTT.

The rearrangement joins TRBV7-9 to TRBJ2-5; D tentatively reads TRBD1 or TRBD2 (5 bases each). Per germline, CDR1 SEHNR and CDR2 FQNEAQ (reference sequence). Trimming shortened V by 5 bases and J by 1 base, and 23 bases separated the two germline ends. The CDR3 is 18 residues long. The CDR3 DNA is TGTGCCAGCAGCGTTCTTGGGACCCCAGTGGGGCTCCAAGAGACCCAGTACTTC. Protein: CASSVLGTPVGLQETQYF.

The gene calls are TRBV6-5 and TRBJ1-3; perhaps TRBD1 as D (5 bases). Germline lookup yields CDR1 MNHEY and CDR2 SVGAGI. The CDR3 has 16 residues. V shed 1 base and J shed 2 bases, with 12 bases lying between them. CDR3 in DNA: TGTGCCAGCAGTTACTACGCAGGGCTTCCTGGAAACACCATATATTTT. Translated: CASSYYAGLPGNTIYF.

This chain connects TRBV2 to TRBJ1-5, with D maybe TRBD1 (5 bases). V was trimmed by 4 bases and J by 5 bases, leaving 15 bases between them. The germline V gene encodes CDR1 SNHLY and CDR2 FYNNEI. The CDR3 has 15 amino acids. CDR3 sequence reads: CASSGELGGDQPQHF. CDR3 nucleotide sequence: TGTGCCAGCAGTGGGGAGCTGGGAGGGGATCAGCCCCAGCATTTT.

As concerns this clonotype: This may be a read error: a much more frequent sequence differs by one nucleotide. This chain links TRBV4-1 with TRBJ1-1; 7 bases agree with TRBD1. The CDR3 has 16 residues. Germline V gene sequence: CDR1 MGHRA, CDR2 YSYEKL. In DNA, the CDR3 is TGCGCCAGCGGCCAAGCCACCCGGGACAGGAACACTGAAGCTTTCTTT. This encodes CASGQATRDRNTEAFF.

This clonotype was seen at least ten times. In DNA, the CDR3 is TGTGCCAGCAGTTGGGTCTCAGGTCGTGGAAACACCATATATTTT. Translated, it gives CASSWVSGRGNTIYF. This chain uses TRBV28 with TRBJ1-3; the D is unclear. V lost 4 bases and J 3 bases, leaving 13 bases between the germline ends. The CDR3 has 15 amino acids. The V gene's germline CDR1 is MDHEN and CDR2 SYDVKM.

This clonotype has a handful of counts. This chain's CDR3 is CASSLMGNTEAFF. DNA for the CDR3: TGTGCCAGCAGTTTAATGGGTAACACTGAAGCTTTCTTT. V and J are TRBV12-3 or TRBV12-4 and TRBJ1-1; D remains unclear. The V and J ends lost 2 bases and 2 bases respectively, with 6 bases between them. The length of the CDR3 is 13 residues.

The chain employs TRBV20-1 and TRBJ1-2; perhaps TRBD1 as D (5 bases). From germline, CDR1 is DFQATT and CDR2 SNEGSKA (reference sequence). The CDR3 runs to 12 residues. Trimming took 6 bases from V and 4 from J, leaving 12 bases between them. This CDR3 is CSARGFGYGYTF. The CDR3 region has the DNA TGCAGTGCCCGGGGCTTCGGCTATGGCTACACCTTC.

CDR3 DNA sequence: TGTGCCAGTTCTGAGTTTAGCGGGGGGCACAATGAGCAGTTCTTC. Residues: CASSEFSGGHNEQFF. This chain links TRBV7-8 with TRBJ2-1, with 10 bases fitting TRBD2. The CDR3 is 15 residues long. The V segment lost 9 bases and the J segment 5 bases; nucleotides outside the gene matches: 10. Germline loops: CDR1 SGHVS, CDR2 FQNEAQ.

This clonotype was detected many times. The V call is TRBV12-3 or TRBV12-4, the J call TRBJ2-5, with 9 bases lining up with TRBD1. The CDR3 is made up of 15 amino acids. V shed 3 bases, J shed 5 bases, and the junction held 7 bases outside the gene matches. CDR3 sequence: CASSFGDRARETQYF. The CDR3 nucleotides read TGTGCCAGCAGTTTTGGGGACAGGGCGCGGGAGACCCAGTACTTC.

This clonotype appeared many times. For the CDR3, the DNA is TGTGCCAGCAGCGTAGGGACTAGCGGATGGGGCACAGATACGCAGTATTTT. As protein: CASSVGTSGWGTDTQYF. This chain joins TRBV28 and TRBJ2-3; 11 bases align to TRBD2. This CDR3 has 17 residues. V lost 6 bases and J lost 1; bases outside the gene matches: 9. Looked up from germline, CDR1 is MDHEN and CDR2 is SYDVKM.

This clonotype was recorded many times. V gene TRBV7-2 combines with J gene TRBJ1-4; D not certain. The germline V gene encodes CDR1 SGHTA and CDR2 FQGNSA. The germline V and J ends were trimmed by 1 base and 2 bases, with 5 bases remaining between them. CDR3 size: 14 residues. CDR3 region: CASSLGGTNEKLFF. As DNA, the CDR3 is TGTGCCAGCAGCTTAGGAGGTACTAATGAAAAACTGTTTTTT.

This clonotype has a handful of counts. V and J are TRBV2 and TRBJ2-2; D ambiguous. CDR1 and CDR2 (germline): SNHLY, FYNNEI. Trimming cost V 4 bases and J 1 base, with 10 bases left between them. The CDR3 length is 15 residues. CDR3: CASSVNGMNTGELFF. Written as DNA, the CDR3 is TGTGCCAGCAGTGTGAATGGGATGAACACCGGGGAGCTGTTTTTT.

This clonotype was recorded many times. The genes are TRBV7-2 and TRBJ2-5; D may be TRBD2 (5 bases). The germline V and J ends were trimmed by 2 bases and 5 bases, with 12 bases remaining between them. Germline-derived CDR1 and CDR2 are SGHTA and FQGNSA. The CDR3 sequence is 14 residues long. The DNA of the CDR3 is TGTGCCAGCAGCTTAAGGGCTAGCCGGGAGACCCAGTACTTC. Its protein product is CASSLRASRETQYF.

This clonotype was detected many times. The gene calls are TRBV6-2 or TRBV6-3 and TRBJ2-7; D could derive from TRBD1 or TRBD2 (6 bases each). The CDR3 is 13 residues long. Germline values: CDR1 MNHEY, CDR2 SVGEGT. The germline V and J ends were trimmed by 7 bases and 1 base, with 11 bases remaining between them. The CDR3 protein is CASIEGGSYEQYF. CDR3 sequence (DNA): TGTGCCAGCATTGAGGGGGGTTCCTACGAGCAGTACTTC.

This clonotype came up a few times. V usage is TRBV7-2 and J usage is TRBJ2-7; 11 bases match TRBD2. This CDR3 is built from 17 residues. The J segment lost 4 bases and the V segment lost 2 bases, leaving 10 bases of the junction unmatched. Germline CDR1 reads SGHTA; CDR2 reads FQGNSA. The CDR3 nucleotides are TGTGCCAGCAGCTTAACTCTAGCGGGGGGCCACCGTTACGAGCAGTACTTC. This gives the protein CASSLTLAGGHRYEQYF.

This clonotype has just a few counts. The chain is built from TRBV10-3 and TRBJ1-2; D is possibly TRBD1 (5 bases). Germline CDR1 and CDR2: ENHRY and SYGVKD. The CDR3 loop spans 14 amino acids. Trimming removed 3 bases from V and 0 bases from J, with 8 bases in between. The CDR3 loop is CAISEPDTNYGYTF. The CDR3 DNA reads as TGTGCCATCAGTGAACCGGACACTAACTATGGCTACACCTTC.